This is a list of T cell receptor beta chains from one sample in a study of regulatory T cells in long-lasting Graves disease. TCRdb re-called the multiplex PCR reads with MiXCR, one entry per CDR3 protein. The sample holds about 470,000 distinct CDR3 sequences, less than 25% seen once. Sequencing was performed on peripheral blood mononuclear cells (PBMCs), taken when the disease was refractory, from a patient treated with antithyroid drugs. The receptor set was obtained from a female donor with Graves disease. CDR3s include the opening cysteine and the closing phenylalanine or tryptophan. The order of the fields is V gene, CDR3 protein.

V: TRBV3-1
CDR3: CASSLRAVNSPLHF

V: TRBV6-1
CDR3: CASRPLLAGGQNEQFF

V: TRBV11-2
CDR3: CASRSPPAGDTQYF

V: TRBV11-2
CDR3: CASSSTGLTYNEQFF

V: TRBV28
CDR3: CASDKAGSGYGYTF

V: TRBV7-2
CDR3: CASSLRPGRTEAFF

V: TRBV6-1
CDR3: CASREDSNQPQHF

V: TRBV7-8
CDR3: CASSLAGQYTEAFF

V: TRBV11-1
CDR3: CASSVRSGLSNEQFF

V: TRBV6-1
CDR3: CASSRADYGYTF

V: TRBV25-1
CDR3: CASSKTGTGIETQYF

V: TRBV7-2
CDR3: CASSLGYSGNYGYTF

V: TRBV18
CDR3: CASSPPLAGVETQYF

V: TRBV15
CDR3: CATSTRPNEKLFF

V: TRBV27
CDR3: CASSLRGGGPYEQYF

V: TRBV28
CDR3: CASISYSPGPAYGYTF

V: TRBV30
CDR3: CAWISGPRGEQYF

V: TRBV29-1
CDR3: CSVSVTYEQYF

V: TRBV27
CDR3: CASSRLGQLTGTDTQYF

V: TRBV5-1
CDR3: CASSPFRTGETEAFF

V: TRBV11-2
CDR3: CASSFGGGANYGYTF

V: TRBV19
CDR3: CASSTGLRTYGYTF

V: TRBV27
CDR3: CASSLGTDSEQYF

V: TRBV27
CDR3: CASSPWKGVGEQYF

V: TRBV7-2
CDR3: CASSLSGRERQPQHF

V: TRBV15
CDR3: CATSRGGGGGWETQYF

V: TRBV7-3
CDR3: CASSLGRGGNEQFF

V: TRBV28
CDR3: CASSEGGRDNSPLHF

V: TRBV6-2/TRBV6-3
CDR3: CASSPRTGGYNEQFF

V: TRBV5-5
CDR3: CASSPAPGEQYF

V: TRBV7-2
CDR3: CASSRRNSGISYEQYF

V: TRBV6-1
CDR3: CASSEGQGLNEKLFF

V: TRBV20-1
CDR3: CSAPRRDRRSYEQYF

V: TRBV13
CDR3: CASSGQGQGRGETQYF

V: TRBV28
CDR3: CASSLVIIGTEAFF

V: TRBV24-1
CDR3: CATDEDRNTDTQYF

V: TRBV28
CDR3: CASSLRDEQYF

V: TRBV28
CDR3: CASRISTYSNQPQHF

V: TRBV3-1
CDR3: CAGSQPGTGEGYTF

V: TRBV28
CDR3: CASSWGGEQYF

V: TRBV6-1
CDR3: CASSESGWVQTGELFF

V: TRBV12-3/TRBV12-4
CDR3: CASSLGSGGETQYF

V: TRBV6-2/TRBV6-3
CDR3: CASSYSKKYEQYF

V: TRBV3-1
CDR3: CASQETGEKLFF

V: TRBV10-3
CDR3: CAISGDRDSPLHF

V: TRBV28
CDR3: CASSQHDEYNEQFF

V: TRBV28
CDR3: CASSLLASGSPLGNEQFF

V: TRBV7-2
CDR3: CASSLAPGGTGNEQFF

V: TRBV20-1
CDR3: CSASKSGDLGQYF

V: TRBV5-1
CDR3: CASSGPGEGEQYF

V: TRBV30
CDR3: CAWSATNRARGYTF